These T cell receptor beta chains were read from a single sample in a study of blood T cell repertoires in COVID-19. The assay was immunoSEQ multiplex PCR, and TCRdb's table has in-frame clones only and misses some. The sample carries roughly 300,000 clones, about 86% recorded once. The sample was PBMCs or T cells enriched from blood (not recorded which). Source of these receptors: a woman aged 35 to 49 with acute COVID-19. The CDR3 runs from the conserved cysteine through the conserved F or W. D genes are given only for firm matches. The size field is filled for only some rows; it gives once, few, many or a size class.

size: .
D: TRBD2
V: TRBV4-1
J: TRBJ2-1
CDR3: CASSQGLAETYNEQFF
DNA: TGCGCCAGCAGCCAAGGACTAGCGGAGACGTACAATGAGCAGTTCTTC

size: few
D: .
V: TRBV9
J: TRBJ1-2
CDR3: CASSVEGQPYGYTF
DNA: TGTGCCAGCAGCGTAGAAGGACAGCCATATGGCTACACCTTC

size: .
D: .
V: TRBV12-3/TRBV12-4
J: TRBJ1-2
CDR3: CASGRSYGYTF
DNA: TGTGCCAGCGGGAGATCCTATGGCTACACCTTC

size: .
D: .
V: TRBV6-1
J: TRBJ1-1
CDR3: CASSEGGRITEAFF
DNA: TGTGCCAGCAGTGAAGGGGGGCGGATCACTGAAGCTTTCTTT

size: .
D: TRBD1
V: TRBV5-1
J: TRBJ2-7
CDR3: CASSLEDRGLYEQYF
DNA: TGCGCCAGCAGCTTGGAGGACAGGGGGCTATACGAGCAGTACTTC

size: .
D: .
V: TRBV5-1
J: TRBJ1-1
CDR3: CASSGGVENTEAFF
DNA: TGCGCCAGCAGCGGAGGGGTAGAGAACACTGAAGCTTTCTTT

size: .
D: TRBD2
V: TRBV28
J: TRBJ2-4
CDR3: CASSLRTSGRANYF
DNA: TGTGCCAGCAGTCTCCGGACTAGCGGGAGGGCCAATTACTTC

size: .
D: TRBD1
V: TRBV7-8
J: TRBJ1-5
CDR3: CASSLFPGTDGNQPQHF
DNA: TGTGCCAGCAGCTTATTCCCCGGGACAGACGGCAATCAGCCCCAGCATTTT

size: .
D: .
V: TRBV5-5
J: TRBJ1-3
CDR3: CASSFYDSPSGNTIYF
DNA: TGTGCCAGCAGCTTCTACGACAGCCCCTCTGGAAACACCATATATTTT

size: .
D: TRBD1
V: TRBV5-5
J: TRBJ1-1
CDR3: CASVLFRGTGLGTEAFF
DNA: TGTGCCAGCGTACTTTTTCGTGGGACAGGGCTCGGCACTGAAGCTTTCTTT

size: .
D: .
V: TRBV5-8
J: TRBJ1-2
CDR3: CASSIVAGSPYGYTF
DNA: TGTGCCAGCAGCATTGTGGCGGGGAGTCCCTATGGCTACACCTTC

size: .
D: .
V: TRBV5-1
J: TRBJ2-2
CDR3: CASSSLGNTGELFF
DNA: TGCGCCAGCAGCTCCCTAGGGAACACCGGGGAGCTGTTTTTT

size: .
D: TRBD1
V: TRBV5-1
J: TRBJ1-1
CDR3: CASSLKQGAALNTEAFF
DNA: TGCGCCAGCAGCTTGAAACAGGGGGCAGCGCTGAACACTGAAGCTTTCTTT

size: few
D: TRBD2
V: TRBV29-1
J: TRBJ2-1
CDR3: CSVAGATSGRGHNEQFF
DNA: TGCAGCGTTGCAGGGGCAACTAGCGGGAGGGGGCACAATGAGCAGTTCTTC

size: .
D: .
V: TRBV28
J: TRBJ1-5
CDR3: CASRETGRVGQPQHF
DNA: TGTGCCAGCAGGGAAACAGGGCGGGTGGGGCAGCCCCAGCATTTT

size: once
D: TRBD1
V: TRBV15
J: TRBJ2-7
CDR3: CATSKDRGNYEQYF
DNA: TGTGCCACCAGCAAAGACAGGGGGAACTACGAGCAGTACTTC

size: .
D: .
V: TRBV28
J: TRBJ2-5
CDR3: CASSLIGLSGETQYF
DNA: TGTGCCAGCAGTTTGATCGGTTTATCGGGGGAGACCCAGTACTTC

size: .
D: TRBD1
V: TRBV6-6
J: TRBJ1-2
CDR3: CASSGQVSYGYTF
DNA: TGTGCCAGCAGCGGACAGGTCTCCTATGGCTACACCTTC

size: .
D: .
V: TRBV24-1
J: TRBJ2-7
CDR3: CATSDPQGAEQYF
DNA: TGTGCCACCAGTGACCCCCAGGGTGCAGAGCAGTACTTC

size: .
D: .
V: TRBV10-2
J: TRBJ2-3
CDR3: CASSEKGRGTPGGTDTQYF
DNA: TGCGCCAGCAGTGAGAAGGGGCGGGGTACGCCCGGGGGCACAGATACGCAGTATTTT

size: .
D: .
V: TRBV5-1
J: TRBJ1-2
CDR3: CASSLGGGAEGYTF
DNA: TGCGCCAGCAGCTTGGGAGGCGGGGCCGAAGGCTACACCTTC

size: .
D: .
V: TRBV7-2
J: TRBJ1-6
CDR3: CASSLVGATYNSPLHF
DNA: TGTGCCAGCAGCTTAGTAGGGGCGACCTATAATTCACCCCTCCACTTT

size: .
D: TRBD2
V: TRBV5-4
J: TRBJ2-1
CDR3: CASSSRRTSGGNEQFF
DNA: TGTGCCAGCAGTTCTCGACGGACTAGCGGAGGGAATGAGCAGTTCTTC

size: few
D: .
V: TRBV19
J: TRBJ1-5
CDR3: CASSMGASQPQHF
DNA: TGTGCCAGTAGTATGGGGGCAAGTCAGCCCCAGCATTTT

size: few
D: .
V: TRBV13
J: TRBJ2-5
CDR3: CASSFLQETQYF
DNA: TGTGCCAGCAGCTTCCTCCAAGAGACCCAGTACTTC

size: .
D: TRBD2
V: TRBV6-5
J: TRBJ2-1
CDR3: CASSFIAGARSEQFF
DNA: TGTGCCAGCAGTTTCATCGCGGGAGCCAGGAGTGAGCAGTTCTTC

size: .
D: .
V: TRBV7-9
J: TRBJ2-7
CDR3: CASSGFRGRSYEQYF
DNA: TGTGCCAGCTCAGGGTTCCGGGGGAGATCCTACGAGCAGTACTTC

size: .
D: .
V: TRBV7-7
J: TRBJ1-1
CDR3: CASSPSFLEGREDEAFF
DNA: TGTGCCAGCAGCCCCTCATTCTTGGAGGGGCGGGAGGATGAAGCTTTCTTT

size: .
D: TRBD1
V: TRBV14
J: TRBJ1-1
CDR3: CASSQDRGTVAQLNTEAFF
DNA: TGTGCCAGCAGCCAAGATAGAGGGACAGTCGCTCAATTGAACACTGAAGCTTTCTTT

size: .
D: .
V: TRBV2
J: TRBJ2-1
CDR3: CASSEAVGRVYEQFF
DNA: TGTGCCAGCAGTGAAGCTGTAGGCAGGGTCTATGAGCAGTTCTTC

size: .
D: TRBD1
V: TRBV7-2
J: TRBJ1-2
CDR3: CASSTGTANYGYTF
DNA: TGTGCCAGCAGCACTGGGACAGCGAACTATGGCTACACCTTC

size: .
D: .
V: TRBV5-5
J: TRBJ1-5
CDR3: CASSSAGVGQPQHF
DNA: TGTGCCAGCAGCTCCGCAGGGGTCGGTCAGCCCCAGCATTTT

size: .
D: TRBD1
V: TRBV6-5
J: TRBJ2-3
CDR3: CASRVTDRVVNTQYF
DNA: TGTGCCAGCCGGGTGACTGACAGGGTTGTTAATACGCAGTATTTT

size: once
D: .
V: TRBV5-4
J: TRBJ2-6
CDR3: CASSPYLGNSGANVLTF
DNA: TGTGCCAGCAGCCCTTACCTCGGGAACTCTGGGGCCAACGTCCTGACTTTC

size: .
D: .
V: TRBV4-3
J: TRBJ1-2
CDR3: CASSPATDYGYTF
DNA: TGCGCCAGCAGCCCTGCAACGGACTATGGCTACACCTTC

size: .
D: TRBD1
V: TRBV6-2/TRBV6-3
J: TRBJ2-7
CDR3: CASSPQTGWPYEQYF
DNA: TGTGCCAGCAGCCCCCAGACAGGGTGGCCCTACGAGCAGTACTTC

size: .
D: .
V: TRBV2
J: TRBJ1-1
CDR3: CASTGDITEAFF
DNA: TGTGCCAGCACCGGGGACATAACTGAAGCTTTCTTT

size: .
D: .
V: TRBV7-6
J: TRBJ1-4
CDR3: CASSLGREFATNEKLFF
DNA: TGTGCCAGCAGCCTTGGACGGGAGTTTGCAACTAATGAAAAACTGTTTTTT

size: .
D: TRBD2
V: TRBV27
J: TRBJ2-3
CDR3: CASSPRGVPTDTQYF
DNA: TGTGCCAGCAGTCCCCGGGGGGTCCCCACAGATACGCAGTATTTT

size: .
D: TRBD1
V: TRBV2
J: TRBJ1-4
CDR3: CASIPGQRNEKLFF
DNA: TGTGCCAGCATCCCGGGACAGCGGAATGAAAAACTGTTTTTT

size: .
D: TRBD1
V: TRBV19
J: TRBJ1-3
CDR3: CASSTGTTGRNTIYF
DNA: TGTGCCAGCTCGACAGGGACGACCGGGAGAAACACCATATATTTT

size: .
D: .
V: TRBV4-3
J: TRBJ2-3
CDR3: CASSQAWTVTDTQYF
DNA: TGCGCCAGCAGCCAAGCTTGGACAGTCACAGATACGCAGTATTTT

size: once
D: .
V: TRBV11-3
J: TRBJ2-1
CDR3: CASLGQGLVNEQFF
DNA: TGTGCCAGCTTGGGGCAGGGGTTGGTCAATGAGCAGTTCTTC

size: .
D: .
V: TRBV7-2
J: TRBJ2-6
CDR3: CASSLDRAGANVLTF
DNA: TGTGCCAGCAGCTTAGACAGGGCTGGGGCCAACGTCCTGACTTTC

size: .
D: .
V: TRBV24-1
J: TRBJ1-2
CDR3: CATSEGGRSYGYTF
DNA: TGTGCCACCAGTGAGGGGGGGAGAAGCTATGGCTACACCTTC

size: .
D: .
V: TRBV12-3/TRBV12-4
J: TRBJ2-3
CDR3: CASSSNTDTQYF
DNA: TGTGCCAGCAGTTCAAACACAGATACGCAGTATTTT

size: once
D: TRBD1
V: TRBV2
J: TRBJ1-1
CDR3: CASSERTGNTEAFF
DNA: TGTGCCAGCAGTGAAAGGACAGGGAACACTGAAGCTTTCTTT

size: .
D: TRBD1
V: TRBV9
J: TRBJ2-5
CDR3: CASSVGMDRAGETQYF
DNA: TGTGCCAGCAGCGTAGGCATGGACAGGGCTGGAGAGACCCAGTACTTC

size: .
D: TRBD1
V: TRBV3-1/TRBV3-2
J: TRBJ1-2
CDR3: CASSPPGQGSGTGYTF
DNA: TGTGCCAGCAGCCCACCGGGACAGGGGTCGGGGACTGGCTACACCTTC

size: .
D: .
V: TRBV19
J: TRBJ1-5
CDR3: CASSIVQPGDQPQHF
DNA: TGTGCCAGTAGTATAGTACAGCCGGGGGATCAGCCCCAGCATTTT

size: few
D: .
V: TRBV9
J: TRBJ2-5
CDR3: CASSVGVVGSSETQYF
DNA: TGTGCCAGCAGCGTAGGTGTTGTAGGGAGTTCAGAGACCCAGTACTTC